These 10 T cell receptor beta chains share one sample of origin, sequenced in a study of vaccination effects on CD4 cells after COVID-19 (dated by TCRdb to between 2021 and 2024). After approximately eleven days of culture, CD4+ T cells were isolated with the EasySep CD4+ T cell isolation kit. Two doses of either the BNT162b2 or the mRNA-1273 mRNA SARS-CoV-2 vaccine were administered to participants. What these receptors recognize is not known. Receptors were amplified or captured by the immunoSEQ multiplex PCR assay. TCRdb mirrors the immuneACCESS table, restricted to in-frame sequences. Some clones are absent from its copies; in checked studies, under half trace to an unresolved V gene, and the reason for the others is unknown. Across this sample there are 9,000 or so clones, with approximately 76% seen only once. Together, the top ten hold less than 14% of the sample. The source was CD4+ T cells from PBMCs cultured without peptide, collected after COVID-19 vaccination. These receptors were obtained from a human donor who received a COVID-19 vaccine.

V usage is TRBV5-1 and J usage is TRBJ2-2; unclear D gene. V gave up 2 bases and J gave up 7 bases, with 18 bases separating them. Germline V lookup: CDR1 SGHRS, CDR2 YFSETQ. This CDR3 spans 16 amino acids. The DNA for the CDR3 is TGCGCCAGCAGCTTAGCCCCTACTCCGCCCAGCGGGGAGCTGTTTTTT. Amino acids: CASSLAPTPPSGELFF.

This clone was observed once. The genes are TRBV6-2 or TRBV6-3 and TRBJ1-1, with 7 positions matching TRBD1. The CDR3 is 14 residues long. The trim removed 4 bases at V and 1 base at J, leaving 3 bases unmatched. CDR1 and CDR2 (germline): MNHEY, SVGEGT. The CDR3: CASSSRTGNTEAFF. The CDR3 DNA reads as TGTGCCAGCAGTTCCCGGACAGGGAACACTGAAGCTTTCTTT.

The rearrangement links TRBV2 to TRBJ2-2; tentative D call: TRBD2 (6 bases). The germline gives CDR1 SNHLY, CDR2 FYNNEI. V gave up 4 bases and J gave up 5 bases, with 8 bases separating them. The CDR3 length is 13 residues. Here the CDR3 reads CASSAGGTGELFF. CDR3 bases: TGTGCCAGCAGTGCCGGGGGAACCGGGGAGCTGTTTTTT.

This clone was seen a few times. CDR3 sequence (DNA): TGTGCCAGCAGCCCCCTCCAACAGATAGGGTATGGCTACACCTTC. Translated, it gives CASSPLQQIGYGYTF. The chain combines TRBV7-2 with TRBJ1-2, with D unclear. V lost 5 bases and J 5 bases, leaving 18 bases between the germline ends. CDR3 length equals 15 residues. Germline V gene data show CDR1 as SGHTA and CDR2 as FQGNSA.

The chain recombines TRBV18 with TRBJ2-7; 7 bases match TRBD2. The J segment lost 2 bases and the V segment lost 5 bases, leaving 6 bases of the junction unmatched. This CDR3 is 14 amino acids long. Germline CDR1 is KGHSH and CDR2 is LQKENI. The CDR3 loop reads CASSAGLLPYEQYF. DNA of the CDR3: TGTGCCAGCTCAGCGGGACTACTTCCCTACGAGCAGTACTTC.

The rearrangement links TRBV11-3 to TRBJ2-3; D uncertain. Germline assignment: CDR1 SGHNT and CDR2 YENEEA. Trimming shortened V by 1 base and J by 4 bases, and 9 bases separated the two germline ends. The CDR3 is made up of 14 amino acids. CDR3 region: CASSLGIGPDTQYF. The CDR3, as DNA: TGTGCCAGCAGCTTAGGTATCGGGCCAGATACGCAGTATTTT.

The V gene is TRBV29-1, the J gene TRBJ2-1, with TRBD2 matching over 14 bases. This CDR3 region has 14 residues. The germline V gene encodes CDR1 SQVTM and CDR2 ANQGSEA. The trim removed 1 base at V and 7 bases at J, leaving 0 bases unmatched. CDR3 loop: CSVEGLAGGNEQFF. CDR3 in DNA: TGCAGCGTTGAAGGACTAGCGGGGGGGAATGAGCAGTTCTTC.

This clone showed up just once. V is TRBV7-8 and J is TRBJ2-7, with D maybe TRBD2 (5 bases). From germline, CDR1 is SGHVS and CDR2 FQNEAQ. The germline V and J ends were trimmed by 5 bases and 0 bases, with 14 bases remaining between them. The CDR3 spans 15 residues. The CDR3, as DNA: TGTGCCAGCAGCCCTCGCGAGGGTTACTCCTACGAGCAGTACTTC. Translation: CASSPREGYSYEQYF.

The CDR3 sequence is CASSPGTWYGYTF. In nucleotides, the CDR3 is TGTGCCAGCAGCCCCGGGACGTGGTATGGCTACACCTTC. This chain connects TRBV7-2 to TRBJ1-2; a possible D gene is TRBD1 (5 bases). Per the germline V gene, CDR1 is SGHTA and CDR2 is FQGNSA. Between the trimmed V and J ends, which lost 5 bases and 5 bases, there was a span of 12 bases. CDR3 length: 13 residues. Full variable domain (missing parts from reference TRBV7-2 and TRBJ1-2): GAGVSQSPSNKVTEKGKDVELRCDPISGHTALYWYRQSLGQGLEFLIYFQGNSAPDKSGLPSDRFSAERTGGSVSTLTIQRTQQEDSAVYLCASSPGTWYGYTFGSGTRLTVV.

This clone occurred a few times. The J gene is TRBJ1-2, the V gene TRBV4-1, with TRBD1 matching over 9 bases. V shed 4 bases and J 3 bases; nucleotides not matched to a gene: 9. Germline CDR1 is MGHRA and CDR2 is YSYEKL. This CDR3 comprises 16 residues. CDR3 in DNA: TGCGCCAGCAGCCCGCATCGGGACAGGGTGGACTATGGCTACACCTTC. Encoded protein: CASSPHRDRVDYGYTF.